This T cell receptor (beta chain) emerged from a study of Graves' ophthalmopathy and Graves' hyperthyroidism. Looked up from germline, CDR1 is MDHEN and CDR2 is SYDVKM. This CDR3 has 14 residues. The trim removed 6 bases at V and 4 bases at J, leaving 7 bases unmatched. The sample holds many counts of this clonotype. Its cognate antigen is unknown. Study findings and constraints: Thyroid clonotypes that were expanded above 0.001 frequency mostly also appeared in blood. Distinction of ophthalmopathy from stable hyperthyroidism by a 13-signature model reached approximately 89% sensitivity and 75% to 84% specificity.

RNA served as the template for amplifying TCR beta CDR3 regions. The workflow started with a first-round RT-PCR run with HTBI primers and then moved on to a second-round multiplex PCR. Using its own MiXCR run on the multiplex PCR reads, TCRdb lists one record per CDR3 protein. The sample contains under 350,000 distinct CDR3 sequences, 15% to 20% of which appear only once. Sequencing was done on a sample of peripheral blood. This rearrangement joins TRBV28 to TRBJ1-2; 8 bases match TRBD1. The source of this sequence is an adult man with Graves' ophthalmopathy. CDR3 bases: TGTGCCAGCAGGTCAGGGGGCCTATCCTATGGCTACACCTTC. Amino acids: CASRSGGLSYGYTF.